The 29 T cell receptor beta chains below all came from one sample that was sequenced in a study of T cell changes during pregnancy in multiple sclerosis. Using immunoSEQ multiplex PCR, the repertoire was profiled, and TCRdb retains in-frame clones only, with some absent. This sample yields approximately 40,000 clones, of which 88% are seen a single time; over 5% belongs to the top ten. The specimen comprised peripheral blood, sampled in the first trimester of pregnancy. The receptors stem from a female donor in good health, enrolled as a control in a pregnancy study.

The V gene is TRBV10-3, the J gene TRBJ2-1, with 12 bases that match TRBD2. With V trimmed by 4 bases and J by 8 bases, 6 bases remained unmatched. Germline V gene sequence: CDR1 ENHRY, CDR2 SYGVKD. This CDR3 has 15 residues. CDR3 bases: TGTGCCATCAGTGCCCTAGCGGGAGGGCCCGATGAGCAGTTCTTC. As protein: CAISALAGGPDEQFF.

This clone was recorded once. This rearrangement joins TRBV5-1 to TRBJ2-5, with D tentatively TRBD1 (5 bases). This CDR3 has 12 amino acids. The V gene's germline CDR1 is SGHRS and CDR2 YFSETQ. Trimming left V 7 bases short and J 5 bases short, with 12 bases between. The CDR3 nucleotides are TGCGCCAGCTCGGACACCGGCGAGACCCAGTACTTC. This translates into CASSDTGETQYF.

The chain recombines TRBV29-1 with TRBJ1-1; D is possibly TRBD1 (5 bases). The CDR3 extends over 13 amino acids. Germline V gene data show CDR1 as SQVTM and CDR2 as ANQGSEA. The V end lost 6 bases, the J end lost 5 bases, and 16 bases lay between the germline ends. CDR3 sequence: CSVSDTAETEAFF. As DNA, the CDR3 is TGCAGCGTGTCGGACACGGCGGAGACTGAAGCTTTCTTT.

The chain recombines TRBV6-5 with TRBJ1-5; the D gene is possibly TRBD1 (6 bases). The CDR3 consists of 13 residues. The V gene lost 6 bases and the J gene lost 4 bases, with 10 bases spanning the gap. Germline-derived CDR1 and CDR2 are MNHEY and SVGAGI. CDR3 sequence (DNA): TGTGCCAGCAGAGGGGGTAAGAATCAGCCCCAGCATTTT. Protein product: CASRGGKNQPQHF.

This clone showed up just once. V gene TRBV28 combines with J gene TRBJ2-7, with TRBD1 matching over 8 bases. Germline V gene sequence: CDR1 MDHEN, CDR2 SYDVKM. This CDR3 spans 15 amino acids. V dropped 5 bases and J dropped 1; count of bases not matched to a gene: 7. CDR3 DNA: TGTGCCAGCAGTACAGGGGGTGGGCCTTCCTACGAGCAGTACTTC. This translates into CASSTGGGPSYEQYF.

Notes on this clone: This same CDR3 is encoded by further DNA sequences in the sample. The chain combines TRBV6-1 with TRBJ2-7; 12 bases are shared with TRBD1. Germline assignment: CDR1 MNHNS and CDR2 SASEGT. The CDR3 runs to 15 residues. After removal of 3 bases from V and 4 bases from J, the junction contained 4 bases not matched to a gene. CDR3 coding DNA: TGTGCCAGCAGTGAGGGGACAGGGGGCTCATACGAGCAGTACTTC. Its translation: CASSEGTGGSYEQYF.

The CDR3 DNA follows: TGTGCCAGCAGCTTAGAGTTTCACAACTCCTACGAGCAGTACTTC. This translates into CASSLEFHNSYEQYF. The chain links TRBV11-2 to TRBJ2-7; D is ambiguous. Germline-derived CDR1 and CDR2 are SGHAT and FQNNGV. Trimming stripped 0 bases from V and 0 bases from J, with 9 bases between. The CDR3 is made up of 15 amino acids.

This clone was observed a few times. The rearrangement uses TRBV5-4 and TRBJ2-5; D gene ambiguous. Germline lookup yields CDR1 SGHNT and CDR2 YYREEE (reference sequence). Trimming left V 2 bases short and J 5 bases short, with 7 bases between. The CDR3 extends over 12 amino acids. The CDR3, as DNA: TGTGCCAGCAGCTTATTTCCGGAGACCCAGTACTTC. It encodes CASSLFPETQYF.

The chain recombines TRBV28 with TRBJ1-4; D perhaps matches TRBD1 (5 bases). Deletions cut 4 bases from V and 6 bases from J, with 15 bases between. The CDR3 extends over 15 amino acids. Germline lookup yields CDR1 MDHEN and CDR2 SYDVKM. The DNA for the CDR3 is TGTGCCAGCAGTTCAGGACGGGGGGTCGATGAAAAACTGTTTTTT. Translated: CASSSGRGVDEKLFF. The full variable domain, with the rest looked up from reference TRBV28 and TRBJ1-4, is DVKVTQSSRYLVKRTGEKVFLECVQDMDHENMFWYRQDPGLGLRLIYFSYDVKMKEKGDIPEGYSVSREKKERFSLILESASTNQTSMYLCASSSGRGVDEKLFFGSGTQLSVL.

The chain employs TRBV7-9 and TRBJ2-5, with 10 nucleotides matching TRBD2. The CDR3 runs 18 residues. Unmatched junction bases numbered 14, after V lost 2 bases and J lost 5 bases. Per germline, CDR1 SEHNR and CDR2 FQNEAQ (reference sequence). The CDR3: CASSLSRLAGAGRETQYF. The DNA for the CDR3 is TGTGCCAGCAGCTTATCACGGCTAGCGGGGGCCGGTCGGGAGACCCAGTACTTC. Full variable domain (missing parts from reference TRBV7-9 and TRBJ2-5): DTGVSQNPRHKITKRGQNVTFRCDPISEHNRLYWYRQTLGQGPEFLTYFQNEAQLEKSRLLSDRFSAERPKGSFSTLEIQRTEQGDSAMYLCASSLSRLAGAGRETQYFGPGTRLLVL.

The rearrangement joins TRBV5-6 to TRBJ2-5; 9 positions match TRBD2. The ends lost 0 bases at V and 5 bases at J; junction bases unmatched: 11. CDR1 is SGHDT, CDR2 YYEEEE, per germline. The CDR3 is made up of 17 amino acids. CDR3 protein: CASSLGWAGGPLETQYF. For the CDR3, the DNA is TGTGCCAGCAGCTTGGGTTGGGCGGGGGGGCCACTGGAGACCCAGTACTTC.

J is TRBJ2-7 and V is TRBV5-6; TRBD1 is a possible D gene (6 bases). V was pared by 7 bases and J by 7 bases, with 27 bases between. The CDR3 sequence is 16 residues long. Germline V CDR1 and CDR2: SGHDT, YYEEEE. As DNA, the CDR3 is TGTGCCAGCTACCATACAGGGACCTCCTCTAAGGGGGAGCAGTACTTC. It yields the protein CASYHTGTSSKGEQYF.

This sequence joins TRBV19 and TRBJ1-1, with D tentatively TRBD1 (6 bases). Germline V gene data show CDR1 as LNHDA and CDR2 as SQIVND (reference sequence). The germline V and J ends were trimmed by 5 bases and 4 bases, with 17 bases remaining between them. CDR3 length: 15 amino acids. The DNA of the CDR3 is TGTGCCAGTAGTGTTGGACAGTATACTCCCACTGAAGCTTTCTTT. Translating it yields CASSVGQYTPTEAFF.

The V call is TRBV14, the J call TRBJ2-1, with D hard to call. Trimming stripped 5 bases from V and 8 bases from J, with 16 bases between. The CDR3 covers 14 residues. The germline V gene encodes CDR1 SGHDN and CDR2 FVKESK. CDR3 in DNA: TGTGCCAGCAGCTCCTTACCCGGGTACGATGAGCAGTTCTTC. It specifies CASSSLPGYDEQFF.

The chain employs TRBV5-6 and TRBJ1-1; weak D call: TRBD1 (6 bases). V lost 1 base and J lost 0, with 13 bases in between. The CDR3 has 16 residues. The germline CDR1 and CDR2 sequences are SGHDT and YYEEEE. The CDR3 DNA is TGTGCCAGCAGCTTGCGGGCAGGGGCCATGAACACTGAAGCTTTCTTT. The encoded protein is CASSLRAGAMNTEAFF.

CDR3 protein: CASSLDQGGSRGNEQFF. In DNA form, the CDR3 reads TGTGCCAGCAGCTTAGACCAAGGCGGGAGTAGGGGCAATGAGCAGTTCTTC. This chain joins TRBV11-3 and TRBJ2-1; 7 bases align to TRBD2. Germline CDR1 SGHNT, CDR2 YENEEA. Trimming removed 0 bases from V and 6 bases from J; junction bases left unmatched: 11. The CDR3 is 17 amino acids.

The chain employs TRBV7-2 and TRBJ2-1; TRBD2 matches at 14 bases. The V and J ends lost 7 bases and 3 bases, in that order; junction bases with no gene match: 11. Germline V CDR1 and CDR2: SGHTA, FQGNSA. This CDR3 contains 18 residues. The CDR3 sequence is CASTHPTSGGVSYNEQFF. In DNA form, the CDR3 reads TGTGCCAGCACCCACCCGACTAGCGGGGGGGTAAGCTACAATGAGCAGTTCTTC.

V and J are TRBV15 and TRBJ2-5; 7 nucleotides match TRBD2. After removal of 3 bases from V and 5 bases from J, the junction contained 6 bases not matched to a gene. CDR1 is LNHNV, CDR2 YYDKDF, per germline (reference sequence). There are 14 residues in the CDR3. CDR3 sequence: CATSSSWGGETQYF. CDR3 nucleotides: TGTGCCACCAGCAGCTCCTGGGGAGGGGAGACCCAGTACTTC.

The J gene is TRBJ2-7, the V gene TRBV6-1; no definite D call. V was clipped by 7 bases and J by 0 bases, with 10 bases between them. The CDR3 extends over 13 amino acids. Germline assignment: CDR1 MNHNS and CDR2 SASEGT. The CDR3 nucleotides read TGTGCCAGCATGTCCCTTAGCTCCTACGAGCAGTACTTC. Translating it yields CASMSLSSYEQYF.

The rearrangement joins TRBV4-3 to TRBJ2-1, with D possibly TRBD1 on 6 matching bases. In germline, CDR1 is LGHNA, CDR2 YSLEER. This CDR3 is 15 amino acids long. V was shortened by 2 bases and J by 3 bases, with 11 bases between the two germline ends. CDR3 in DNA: TGCGCCAGCAGCCAACGCACAGGGAACTACAATGAGCAGTTCTTC. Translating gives CASSQRTGNYNEQFF.

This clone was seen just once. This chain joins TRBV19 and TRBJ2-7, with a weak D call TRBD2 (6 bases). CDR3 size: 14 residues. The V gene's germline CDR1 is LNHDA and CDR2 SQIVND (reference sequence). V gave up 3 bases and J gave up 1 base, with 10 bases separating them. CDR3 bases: TGTGCCAGTAGTATCCTGGGGAGGTCCTACGAGCAGTACTTC. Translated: CASSILGRSYEQYF.

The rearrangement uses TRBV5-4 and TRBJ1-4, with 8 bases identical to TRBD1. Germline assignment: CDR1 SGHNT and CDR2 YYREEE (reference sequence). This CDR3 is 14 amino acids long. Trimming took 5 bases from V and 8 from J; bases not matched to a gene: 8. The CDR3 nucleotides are TGTGCCAGCAGTCAAACGGGACAGGTGGAAAAACTGTTTTTT. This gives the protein CASSQTGQVEKLFF.

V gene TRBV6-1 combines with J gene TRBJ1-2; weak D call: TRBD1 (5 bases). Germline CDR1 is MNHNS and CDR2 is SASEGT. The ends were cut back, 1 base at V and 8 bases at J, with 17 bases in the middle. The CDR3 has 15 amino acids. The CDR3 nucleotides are TGTGCCAGCAGTGAAGGGCGAGGAGGGACCTTGGGCTACACCTTC. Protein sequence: CASSEGRGGTLGYTF.

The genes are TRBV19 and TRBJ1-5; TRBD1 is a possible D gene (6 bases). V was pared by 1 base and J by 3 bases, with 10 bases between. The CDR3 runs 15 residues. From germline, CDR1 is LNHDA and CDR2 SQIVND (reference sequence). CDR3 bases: TGTGCCAGTAGTATAGCACACAGGGTCAATCAGCCCCAGCATTTT. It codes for CASSIAHRVNQPQHF.

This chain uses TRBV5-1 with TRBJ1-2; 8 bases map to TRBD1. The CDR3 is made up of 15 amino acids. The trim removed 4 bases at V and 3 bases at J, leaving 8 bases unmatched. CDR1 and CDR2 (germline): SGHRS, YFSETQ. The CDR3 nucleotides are TGCGCCAGCAGCCGAGGACAGGGTGAGGACTATGGCTACACCTTC. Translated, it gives CASSRGQGEDYGYTF.

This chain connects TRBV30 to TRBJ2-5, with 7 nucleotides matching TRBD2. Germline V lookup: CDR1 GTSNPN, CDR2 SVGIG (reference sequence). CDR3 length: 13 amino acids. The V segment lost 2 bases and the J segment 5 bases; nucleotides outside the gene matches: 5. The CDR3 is CAWSSDGGETQYF. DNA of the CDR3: TGTGCCTGGAGTTCGGACGGGGGGGAGACCCAGTACTTC.

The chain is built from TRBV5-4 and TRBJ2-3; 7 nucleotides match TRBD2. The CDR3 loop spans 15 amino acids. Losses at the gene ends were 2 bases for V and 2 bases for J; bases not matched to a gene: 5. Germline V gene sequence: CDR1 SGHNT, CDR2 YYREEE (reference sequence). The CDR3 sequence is CASSFGGRVTDTQYF. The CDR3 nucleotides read TGTGCCAGCAGCTTCGGCGGGAGAGTCACAGATACGCAGTATTTT.

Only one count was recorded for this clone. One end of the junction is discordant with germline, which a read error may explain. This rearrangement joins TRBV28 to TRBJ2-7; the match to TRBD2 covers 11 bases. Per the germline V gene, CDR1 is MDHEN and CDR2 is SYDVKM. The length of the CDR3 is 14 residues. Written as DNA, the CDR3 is TGTGCCAGCAAACCAACTAGCGGGAGTTTTGTGCCAAAATTC. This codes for CASKPTSGSFVPKF.

CDR3 DNA: TGTGCCAGCAGCGACCTTGCGGGAGAGGACACCGGGGAGCTGTTTTTT. It is translated as CASSDLAGEDTGELFF. The V and J genes are TRBV2 and TRBJ2-2, with 7 bases matching TRBD2. V was pared by 6 bases and J by 3 bases, with 10 bases of the junction left unmatched. The CDR3 covers 16 residues. From germline, CDR1 is SNHLY and CDR2 FYNNEI.